This passage covers 14 T cell receptor beta chains from one sample sequenced in a study of beta chain features in type 1 diabetes. Reverse transcribing all isolated RNA meant expressed TCRB transcripts were sequenced. Assay: immunoSEQ multiplex PCR; the TCRdb copy retains only in-frame clones and omits some. The sample lists 200,000 to 300,000 clones, 27% occurring once. Sequences were obtained from central memory CD4+ T cells from blood. The source of these receptors is a man younger than 45 in good health.

This clone has just a few counts. V usage is TRBV5-6 and J usage is TRBJ2-3, with 7 nucleotides matching TRBD2. CDR1 and CDR2 from the germline V gene are SGHDT and YYEEEE. This CDR3 has 15 amino acids. J gave up 3 bases and V 3 bases, and 7 bases lay outside the gene matches. CDR3 loop: CASSSPRRETDTQYF. For the CDR3, the DNA is TGTGCCAGCAGCTCCCCTCGGCGGGAGACAGATACGCAGTATTTT.

The CDR3 region is CASSLDWQGLIETQYF. DNA of the CDR3: TGTGCCAGCAGCTTAGACTGGCAGGGATTAATAGAGACCCAGTACTTC. The chain couples TRBV7-9 to TRBJ2-5; TRBD1 is a possible D gene (5 bases). Per germline, CDR1 SEHNR and CDR2 FQNEAQ (reference sequence). The CDR3 sequence is 16 residues long. The V end was cut by 1 base, the J end by 4 bases, with 16 bases between.

Regarding this clone: One end of the junction varies from germline; a read error may be responsible. The chain employs TRBV6-1 and TRBJ2-6; D not resolved. This CDR3 region has 17 residues. Germline CDR1 MNHNS, CDR2 SASEGT. CDR3 coding DNA: TGTGCCAGCAGGGAAGACCTCTCGGTTACTGGGGCCAACGTCCTGACTTTC. Protein product: CASREDLSVTGANVLTF.

The chain employs TRBV5-6 and TRBJ2-3, with D possibly being TRBD1 (5 bases). The CDR3 loop spans 11 amino acids. Between the trimmed V and J ends, which lost 0 bases and 11 bases, there was a span of 7 bases. Germline loops: CDR1 SGHDT, CDR2 YYEEEE. The CDR3 coding sequence is TGTGCCAGCAGCTTGGAAGGGGTGCAGTATTTT. Its protein is CASSLEGVQYF.

This clone was seen a handful of times. CDR3 in DNA: TGTGCCAGCAGGGAAGGGGGGACGGTAAACACCGGGGAGCTGTTTTTT. Its protein is CASREGGTVNTGELFF. The V gene is TRBV5-4, the J gene TRBJ2-2, with D possibly called TRBD1 or TRBD2 (6 bases each). V was pared by 5 bases and J by 2 bases, with 16 bases between. Germline V gene lookup returns CDR1 SGHNT and CDR2 YYREEE (reference sequence). This CDR3 has 16 amino acids.

J is TRBJ2-7 and V is TRBV6-1, with 11 bases fitting TRBD1. The V gene's germline CDR1 is MNHNS and CDR2 SASEGT. The V gene end was trimmed by 8 bases and the J gene end by 3 bases; junction bases not matched to a gene: 9. The CDR3 is made up of 15 amino acids. In DNA, the CDR3 is TGTGCCAGCTCACCCGGGACAGGGGGTATCTACGAGCAGTACTTC. Its protein is CASSPGTGGIYEQYF.

This clone was seen more than once but under ten times. This chain connects TRBV15 to TRBJ1-6; perhaps TRBD1 as D (6 bases). Germline lookup yields CDR1 LNHNV and CDR2 YYDKDF (reference sequence). The CDR3 runs to 14 residues. Trimming removed 6 bases from V and 7 bases from J, with 13 bases in between. The CDR3 sequence: CATRYGTSNSPLHF. CDR3 DNA sequence: TGTGCCACCAGATACGGGACATCGAATTCACCCCTCCACTTT.

This clone was counted many times. The V call is TRBV25-1, the J call TRBJ2-7; a possible D gene is TRBD2 (6 bases). This CDR3 has 12 amino acids. The germline CDR1 and CDR2 sequences are MGHDK and SYGVNS. With 2 bases removed from V and 13 bases from J, the gap between germline ends came to 15 bases. CDR3 protein: CASSEVSGSQYF. CDR3 nucleotides: TGTGCCAGCAGTGAAGTATCCGGGAGCCAATACTTC.

The genes are TRBV18 and TRBJ2-1; 10 nucleotides agree with TRBD2. CDR1 is KGHSH and CDR2 is LQKENI in the germline V gene. This CDR3 has 14 residues. V was clipped by 5 bases and J by 9 bases; unmatched bases: 7. This chain's CDR3 is CASSGTSGAGEQFF. The CDR3 coding sequence is TGTGCCAGCTCAGGAACTAGCGGGGCAGGTGAGCAGTTCTTC. Full variable domain (remainder filled in from reference TRBV18 and TRBJ2-1): NAGVMQNPRHLVRRRGQEARLRCSPMKGHSHVYWYRQLPEEGLKFMVYLQKENIIDESGMPKERFSAEFPKEGPSILRIQQVVRGDSAAYFCASSGTSGAGEQFFGPGTRLTVL.

This clone has a handful of counts. The rearrangement uses TRBV10-3 and TRBJ2-5, with D possibly being TRBD1 or TRBD2 (5 bases each). Per germline, CDR1 ENHRY and CDR2 SYGVKD. This CDR3 is built from 14 residues. Trimming removed 4 bases at V and 5 bases at J, with 14 bases between. For the CDR3, the DNA is TGTGCCATCAGTGGAGGGGCGTCAAGGGAGACCCAGTACTTC. It is translated as CAISGGASRETQYF.

The CDR3 DNA reads as TGTGCCATCAGTGGGGGAGATGGCGAGACCCAGTACTTC. Amino acids: CAISGGDGETQYF. V usage is TRBV10-3 and J usage is TRBJ2-5; tentative D call: TRBD2 (5 bases). The germline V gene encodes CDR1 ENHRY and CDR2 SYGVKD. The CDR3 runs 13 residues. Trimming removed 4 bases at V and 5 bases at J, with 11 bases between.

The chain couples TRBV6-6 to TRBJ1-1, with TRBD1 identical over 9 bases. Germline values: CDR1 MNHNY, CDR2 SVGAGI (reference sequence). The junction had 6 bases not matched to a gene; V was cut back by 5 bases and J by 5 bases. This CDR3 is 14 amino acids long. Here the CDR3 reads CASSGRTGETEAFF. The CDR3 DNA reads as TGTGCCAGCAGTGGCCGGACAGGGGAGACTGAAGCTTTCTTT.

Only a few counts were recorded for this clone. This chain links TRBV7-9 with TRBJ2-1; TRBD2 agrees at 11 bases. V shed 4 bases and J 4 bases; nucleotides not matched to a gene: 6. Germline values: CDR1 SEHNR, CDR2 FQNEAQ (reference sequence). The CDR3 is 16 amino acids. The CDR3 DNA is TGTGCCAGCAGCTCTCGACTAGCGGGACAGTACAATGAGCAGTTCTTC. This codes for CASSSRLAGQYNEQFF.

The V and J genes are TRBV7-9 and TRBJ2-1; TRBD2 matches at 12 bases. Losses at the gene ends were 3 bases for V and 0 bases for J; bases not matched to a gene: 6. The CDR3 runs to 18 residues. CDR1 and CDR2 from the germline V gene are SEHNR and FQNEAQ (reference sequence). The CDR3 DNA is TGTGCCAGCAGCTTGGGGACTAGCGGGTTATACTCCTACAATGAGCAGTTCTTC. Encoded protein: CASSLGTSGLYSYNEQFF.